This T cell receptor (beta chain) appears in the sequencing data of a study of T cells after yellow fever vaccination (dated by TCRdb to the late 2010s). With regard to the full study: The SMART-Seq v4 Ultra Low Input RNA kit was used to prepare libraries from fractions with low cell numbers. Blood was collected at multiple timepoints before and after primary and secondary immunization, and bulk PBMC replicates and cell subsets were isolated. Two healthy male donors, one aged 18 to 30 and one aged 30 to 40 years, made up the cohort. To follow T-cell clones before and after both primary and booster YFV17D yellow fever vaccination, bulk TCR alpha and beta repertoires underwent longitudinal sequencing.

TCRdb names Illumina NovaSeq 6000 as the instrument used. TCR cDNA was synthesized by 5'RACE template switching, which introduced a universal primer site and unique molecular identifiers. Priming for cDNA synthesis came from both the TCR alpha and TCR beta constant segments. Library amplification involved two PCR steps, and the second step added sample barcodes and sequencing adapters. Libraries were sequenced on Illumina HiSeq 2500 (2x100 bp) or NovaSeq (2x150 bp). On the study's bioinformatics: MIGEC handled demultiplexing of reads and collapsing into UMI consensus sequences, while MiXCR performed V(D)J alignment. Vaccine-responding clonotypes were identified with edgeR using replicate PBMC samples, with FDR below 0.01 and a log2 fold change above 5 up to day 15 being required. Bulk clonotypes were assigned CD4 or CD8 identity according to which sequenced CD4 or CD8 repertoire held them at higher abundance. TCRdb reprocessed the public reads (quality trimming at Q25 with fastp, clone calling with MiXCR) and kept in-frame beta chains. Every CDR3 protein is listed once, alongside the most common genes and DNA of its rows. Clone size and V and J calls follow TCRdb, not the original study. For this sample there are some 340,000 distinct CDR3 sequences; around 11% appear just once. 3% to 4% of the sample is in the top ten clones.

In the paper's terms, the treatment or condition label means: live attenuated yellow fever vaccine strain. A standard Ficoll-Paque protocol was used to isolate PBMCs from peripheral blood. CD4 and CD8 T-cell fractions were isolated with Dynabeads CD4 and CD8 positive selection kits. TriZol was used to extract RNA from bulk PBMCs, CD4 and CD8 fractions, and dextramer-positive and dextramer-negative fractions. In this sample, this clonotype turned up many times. The antigen it binds to is not known. No base qualities exist here, and no much larger clone lies one base off it. From the germline V gene, CDR1 is SQVTM and CDR2 is ANQGSEA. The trim is 7 bases for V and 1 base for J, with a gap of 13 bases between the germline ends. The CDR3 contains 13 residues, cysteine and phenylalanine counted. Of the read, only the CDR3 DNA is kept; its 39 bases are in frame from base 1. Study-wide conclusions, independent of this receptor: Compared with the primary T-cell response, the secondary T-cell response was faster but weaker, reaching its peak on day 5 rather than on day 15. After the booster, most of the clones that had expanded following primary vaccination were detected again (just under 97% of CD4 and around 90% of CD8), which suggests that memory was broadly maintained. Because only a couple of donors were included in the study, the extent to which the findings can be generalized is limited. A small fraction of clonotypes appeared in both the CD4 and CD8 compartments, likely as a result of convergent recombination. Computational filtering was needed because FACS-sorted repertoires could contain abundant contaminating clonotypes from the bulk population.

The V and J genes are TRBV29-1 and TRBJ1-1; tentative D gene TRBD1, with 5 bases matching. The TCR was taken from a man aged 18 to 30 who received the YFV17D yellow fever vaccine. Material: CD4+ T cells sorted from PBMCs, obtained 45 days after the yellow fever booster vaccination. The DNA is as follows: TGCAGCGCTCGGACACTTACGAACACTGAAGCTTTCTTT. It translates to CSARTLTNTEAFF.